This T cell receptor beta chain was identified during a study of OX40 agonist ivuxolimab in advanced cancers. Points from the study as a whole: Averaged across samples, CD8+ T cells carried more expanded clones than CD4+ did.

Turning to this clone: Its antigen is undetermined.

The germline V gene encodes CDR1 MNHEY and CDR2 SMNVEV (reference sequence). The CDR3 is 16 amino acids. Trimming removed 3 bases at V and 2 bases at J, with 13 bases between. Profiling relied on immunoSEQ multiplex PCR, and the TCRdb table lists in-frame clones only, not all of them. Among roughly 19,000 clones listed, around three quarters were seen once. Material: CD4+ or CD8+ T cells sorted from blood, obtained in a trial of the OX40 agonist ivuxolimab. The J gene is TRBJ2-2, the V gene TRBV27, with a possible D match to TRBD2 (6 bases). This TCR derives from an adult with an advanced solid tumor such as melanoma, head and neck, liver or kidney cancer. CDR3 coding DNA: TGTGCCAGCAGTTTCGACCGGGACTCAAACACCGGGGAGCTGTTTTTT. This codes for CASSFDRDSNTGELFF.